The present TCR beta chain was sequenced within a study of graft-versus-host responses after intestinal transplantation. Study-wide context: Multivisceral, liver-intestinal, or isolated intestinal transplants were received by the recipients. The recipients all started with anti-thymocyte globulin induction and then took tacrolimus and steroids for two to four years. Study findings and constraints: Individuals carrying graft-donor T cell macrochimerism showed high graft-versus-host to host-versus-graft clonal ratios in allografts. Among recipient marrow samples, GvH clones were found; some appeared first in ileum or blood.

The trim removed 3 bases at V and 7 bases at J, leaving 14 bases unmatched. The CDR3 runs 17 residues. CDR1 and CDR2 from the germline V gene are SGHRS and YFSETQ. The method was immunoSEQ multiplex PCR; TCRdb's version includes in-frame clones alone and lacks a portion of them. This repertoire shows 90,000 to 150,000 clones, over 85% found once; its top ten account for roughly 0.12%. Details on this clone: The antigen is undetermined.

This clonotype was sampled from a human donor who received an intestinal transplant. Source: unstimulated CD4+ T cells sorted from spleen or lymph node cells, taken before intestinal transplant. V gene TRBV5-1 combines with J gene TRBJ2-5; 11 bases map to TRBD2. The CDR3, as DNA: TGCGCCAGCAGCTCAGCGATCCTAGCGGGAGGTCAGGGGACCCAGTACTTC. This encodes CASSSAILAGGQGTQYF. Variable domain in full (rest from reference TRBV5-1 and TRBJ2-5): KAGVTQTPRYLIKTRGQQVTLSCSPISGHRSVSWYQQTPGQGLQFLFEYFSETQRNKGNFPGRFSGRQFSNSRSEMNVSTLELGDSALYLCASSSAILAGGQGTQYFGPGTRLLVL.